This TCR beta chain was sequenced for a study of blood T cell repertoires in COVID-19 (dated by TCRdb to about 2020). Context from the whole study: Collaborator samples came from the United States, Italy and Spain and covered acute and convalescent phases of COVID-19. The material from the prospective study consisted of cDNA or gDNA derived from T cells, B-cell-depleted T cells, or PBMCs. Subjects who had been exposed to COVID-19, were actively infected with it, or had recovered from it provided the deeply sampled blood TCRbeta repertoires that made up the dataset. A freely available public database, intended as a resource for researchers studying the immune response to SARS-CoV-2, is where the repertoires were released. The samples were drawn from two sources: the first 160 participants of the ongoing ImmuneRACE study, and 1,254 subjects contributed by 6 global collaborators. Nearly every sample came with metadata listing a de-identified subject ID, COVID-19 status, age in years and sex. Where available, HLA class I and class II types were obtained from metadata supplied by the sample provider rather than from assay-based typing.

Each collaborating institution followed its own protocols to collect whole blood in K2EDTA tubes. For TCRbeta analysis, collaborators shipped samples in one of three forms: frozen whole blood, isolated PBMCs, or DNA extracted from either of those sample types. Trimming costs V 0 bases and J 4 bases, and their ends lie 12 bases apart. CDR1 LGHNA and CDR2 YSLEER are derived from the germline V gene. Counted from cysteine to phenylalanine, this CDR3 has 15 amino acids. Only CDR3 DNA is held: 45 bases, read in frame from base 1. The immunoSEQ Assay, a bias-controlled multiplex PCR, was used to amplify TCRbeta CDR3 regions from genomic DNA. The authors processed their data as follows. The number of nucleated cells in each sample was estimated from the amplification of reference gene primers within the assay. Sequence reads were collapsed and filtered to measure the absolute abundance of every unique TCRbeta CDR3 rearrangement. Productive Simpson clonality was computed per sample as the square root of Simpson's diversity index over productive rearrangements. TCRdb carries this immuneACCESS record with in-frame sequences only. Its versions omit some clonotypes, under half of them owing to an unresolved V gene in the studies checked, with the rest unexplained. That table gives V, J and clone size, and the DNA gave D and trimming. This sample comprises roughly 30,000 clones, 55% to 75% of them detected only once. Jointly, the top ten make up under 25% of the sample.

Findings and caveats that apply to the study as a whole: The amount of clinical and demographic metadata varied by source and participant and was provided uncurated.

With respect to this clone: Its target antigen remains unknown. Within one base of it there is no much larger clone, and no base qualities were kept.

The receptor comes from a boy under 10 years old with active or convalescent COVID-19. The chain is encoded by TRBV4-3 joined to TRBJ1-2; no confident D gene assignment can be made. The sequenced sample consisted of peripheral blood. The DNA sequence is TGCGCCAGCAGCCAAGATACCTTAAGCGGCTATGGCTACACCTTC. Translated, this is CASSQDTLSGYGYTF.